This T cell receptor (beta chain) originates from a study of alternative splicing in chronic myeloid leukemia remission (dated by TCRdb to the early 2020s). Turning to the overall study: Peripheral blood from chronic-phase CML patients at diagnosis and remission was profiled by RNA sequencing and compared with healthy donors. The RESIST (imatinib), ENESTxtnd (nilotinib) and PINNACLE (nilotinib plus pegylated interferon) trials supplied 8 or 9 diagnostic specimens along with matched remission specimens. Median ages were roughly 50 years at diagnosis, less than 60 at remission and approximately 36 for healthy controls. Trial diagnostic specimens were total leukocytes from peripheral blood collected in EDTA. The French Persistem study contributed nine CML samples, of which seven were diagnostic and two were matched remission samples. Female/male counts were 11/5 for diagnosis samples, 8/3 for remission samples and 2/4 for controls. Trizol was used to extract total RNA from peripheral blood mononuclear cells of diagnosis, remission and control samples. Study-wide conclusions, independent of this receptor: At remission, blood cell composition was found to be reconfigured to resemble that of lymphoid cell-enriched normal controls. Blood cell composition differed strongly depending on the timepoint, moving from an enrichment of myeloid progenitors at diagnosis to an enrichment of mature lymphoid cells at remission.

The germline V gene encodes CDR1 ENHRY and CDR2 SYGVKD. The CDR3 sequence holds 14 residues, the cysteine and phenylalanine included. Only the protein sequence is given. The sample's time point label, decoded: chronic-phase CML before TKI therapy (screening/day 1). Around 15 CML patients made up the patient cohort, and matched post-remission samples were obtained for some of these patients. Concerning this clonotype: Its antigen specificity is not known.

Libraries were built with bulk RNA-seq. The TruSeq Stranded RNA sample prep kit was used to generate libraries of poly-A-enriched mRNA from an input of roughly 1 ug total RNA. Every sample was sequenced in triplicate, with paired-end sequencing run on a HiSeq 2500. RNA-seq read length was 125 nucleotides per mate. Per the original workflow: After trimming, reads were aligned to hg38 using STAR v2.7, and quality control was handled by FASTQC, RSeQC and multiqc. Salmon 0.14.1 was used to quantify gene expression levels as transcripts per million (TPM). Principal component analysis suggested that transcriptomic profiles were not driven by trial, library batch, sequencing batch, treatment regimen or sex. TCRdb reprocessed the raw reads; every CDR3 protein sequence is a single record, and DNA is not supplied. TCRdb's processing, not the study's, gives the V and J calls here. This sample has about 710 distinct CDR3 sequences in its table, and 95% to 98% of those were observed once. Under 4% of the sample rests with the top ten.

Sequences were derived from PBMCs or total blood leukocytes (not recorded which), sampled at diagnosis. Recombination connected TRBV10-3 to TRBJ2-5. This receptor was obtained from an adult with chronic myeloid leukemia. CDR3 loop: CAISSHIARETQYF.